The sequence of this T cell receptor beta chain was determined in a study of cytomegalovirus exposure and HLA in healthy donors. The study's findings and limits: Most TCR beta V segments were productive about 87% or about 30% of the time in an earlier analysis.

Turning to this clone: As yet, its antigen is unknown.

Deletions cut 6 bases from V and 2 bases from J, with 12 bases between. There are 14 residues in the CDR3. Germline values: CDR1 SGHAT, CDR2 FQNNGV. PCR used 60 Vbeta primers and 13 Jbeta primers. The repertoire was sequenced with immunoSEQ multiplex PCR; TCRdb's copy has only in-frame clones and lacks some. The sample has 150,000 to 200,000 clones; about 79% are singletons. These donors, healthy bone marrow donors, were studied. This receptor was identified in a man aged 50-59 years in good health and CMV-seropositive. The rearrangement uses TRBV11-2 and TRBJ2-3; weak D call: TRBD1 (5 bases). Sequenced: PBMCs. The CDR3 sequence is CASRTLGDTDTQYF. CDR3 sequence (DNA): TGTGCCAGCAGGACGCTAGGGGACACAGATACGCAGTATTTT.